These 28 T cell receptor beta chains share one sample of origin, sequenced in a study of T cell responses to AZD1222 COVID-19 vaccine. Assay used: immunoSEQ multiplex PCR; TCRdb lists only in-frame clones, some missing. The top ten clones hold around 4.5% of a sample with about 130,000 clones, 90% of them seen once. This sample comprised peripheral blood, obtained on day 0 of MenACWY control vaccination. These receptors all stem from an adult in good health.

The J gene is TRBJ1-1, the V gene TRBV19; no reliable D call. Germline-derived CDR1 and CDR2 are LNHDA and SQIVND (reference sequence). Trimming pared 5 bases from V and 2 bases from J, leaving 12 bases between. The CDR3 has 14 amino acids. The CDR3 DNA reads TGTGCCAGTAGTGTACCTTGGGGAAACACTGAAGCTTTCTTT. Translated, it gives CASSVPWGNTEAFF.

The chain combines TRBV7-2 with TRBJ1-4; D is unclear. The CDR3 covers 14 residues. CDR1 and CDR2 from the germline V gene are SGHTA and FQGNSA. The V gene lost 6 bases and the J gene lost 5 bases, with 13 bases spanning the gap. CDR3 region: CASSQSSGNEKLFF. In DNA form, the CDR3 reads TGTGCCAGCAGTCAATCGTCGGGGAATGAAAAACTGTTTTTT.

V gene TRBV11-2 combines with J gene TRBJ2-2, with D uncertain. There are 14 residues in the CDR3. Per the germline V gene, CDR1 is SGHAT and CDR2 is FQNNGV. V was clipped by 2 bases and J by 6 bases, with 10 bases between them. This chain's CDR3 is CASSLSLLAGELFF. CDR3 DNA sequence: TGTGCCAGCAGCTTATCTCTGTTGGCCGGGGAGCTGTTTTTT.

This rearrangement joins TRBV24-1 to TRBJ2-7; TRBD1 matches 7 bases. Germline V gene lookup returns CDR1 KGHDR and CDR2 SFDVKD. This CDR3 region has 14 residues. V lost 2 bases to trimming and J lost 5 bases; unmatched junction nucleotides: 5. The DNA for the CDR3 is TGTGCCACCAGTGATTCCCTCGACAGGGACGAGCAGTACGTC. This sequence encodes CATSDSLDRDEQYV.

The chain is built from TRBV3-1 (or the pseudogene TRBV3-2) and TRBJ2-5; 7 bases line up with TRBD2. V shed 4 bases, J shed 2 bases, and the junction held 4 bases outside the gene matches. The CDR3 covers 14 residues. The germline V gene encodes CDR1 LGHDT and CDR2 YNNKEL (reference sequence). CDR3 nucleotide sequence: TGTGCCAGCAGCCCGCAGCGGGGTCAAGAGACCCAGTACTTC. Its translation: CASSPQRGQETQYF.

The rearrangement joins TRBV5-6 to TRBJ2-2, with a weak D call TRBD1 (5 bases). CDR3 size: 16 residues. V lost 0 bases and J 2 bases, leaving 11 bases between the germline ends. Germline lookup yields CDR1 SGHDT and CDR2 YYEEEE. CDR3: CASSLGGRLNTGELFF. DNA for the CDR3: TGTGCCAGCAGCTTGGGGGGCAGGCTTAACACCGGGGAGCTGTTTTTT.

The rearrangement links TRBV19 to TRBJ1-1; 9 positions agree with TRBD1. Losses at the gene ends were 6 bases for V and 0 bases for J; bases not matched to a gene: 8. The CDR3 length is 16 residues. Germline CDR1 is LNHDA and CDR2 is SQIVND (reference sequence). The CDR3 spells CASSRTGVMMNTEAFF. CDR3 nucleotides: TGTGCCAGTAGCCGGACAGGGGTCATGATGAACACTGAAGCTTTCTTT.

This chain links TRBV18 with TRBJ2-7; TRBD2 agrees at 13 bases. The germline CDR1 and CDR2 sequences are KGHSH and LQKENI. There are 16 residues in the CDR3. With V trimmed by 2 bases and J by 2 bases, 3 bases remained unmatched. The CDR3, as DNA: TGTGCCAGCTCACCATTGGGGACTAGCGGGACCTACGAGCAGTACTTC. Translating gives CASSPLGTSGTYEQYF.

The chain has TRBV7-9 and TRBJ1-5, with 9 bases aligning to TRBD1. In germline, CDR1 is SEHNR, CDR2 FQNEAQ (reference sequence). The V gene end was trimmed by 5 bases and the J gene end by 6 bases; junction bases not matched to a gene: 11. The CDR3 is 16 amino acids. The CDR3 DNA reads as TGTGCCAGCAGCCCCGCCACAGGGGGCTTGACTCAGCCCCAGCATTTT. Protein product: CASSPATGGLTQPQHF. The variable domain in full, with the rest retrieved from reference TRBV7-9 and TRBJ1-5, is DTGVSQNPRHKITKRGQNVTFRCDPISEHNRLYWYRQTLGQGPEFLTYFQNEAQLEKSRLLSDRFSAERPKGSFSTLEIQRTEQGDSAMYLCASSPATGGLTQPQHFGDGTRLSIL.

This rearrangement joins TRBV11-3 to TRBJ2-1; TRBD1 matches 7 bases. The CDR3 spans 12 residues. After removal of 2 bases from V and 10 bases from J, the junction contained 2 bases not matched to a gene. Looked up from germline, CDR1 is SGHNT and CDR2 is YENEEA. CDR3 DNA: TGTGCCAGCAGCTTAAAGGGGGCCGAGCAGTTCTTC. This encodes CASSLKGAEQFF.

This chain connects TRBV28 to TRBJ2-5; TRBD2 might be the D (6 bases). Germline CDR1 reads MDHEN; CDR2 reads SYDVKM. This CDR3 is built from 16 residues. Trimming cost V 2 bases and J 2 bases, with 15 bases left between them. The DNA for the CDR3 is TGTGCCAGCAGTTTACGTGGAGGGGATAGTCAAGAGACCCAGTACTTC. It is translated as CASSLRGGDSQETQYF. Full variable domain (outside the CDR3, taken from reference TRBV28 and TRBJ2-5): DVKVTQSSRYLVKRTGEKVFLECVQDMDHENMFWYRQDPGLGLRLIYFSYDVKMKEKGDIPEGYSVSREKKERFSLILESASTNQTSMYLCASSLRGGDSQETQYFGPGTRLLVL.

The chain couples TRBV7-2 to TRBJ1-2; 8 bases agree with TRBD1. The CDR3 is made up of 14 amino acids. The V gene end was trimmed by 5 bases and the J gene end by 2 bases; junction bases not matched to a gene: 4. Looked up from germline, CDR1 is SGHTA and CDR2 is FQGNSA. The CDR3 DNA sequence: TGTGCCAGCAGCGCCGACAGGGGAAACTATGGCTACACCTTC. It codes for CASSADRGNYGYTF.

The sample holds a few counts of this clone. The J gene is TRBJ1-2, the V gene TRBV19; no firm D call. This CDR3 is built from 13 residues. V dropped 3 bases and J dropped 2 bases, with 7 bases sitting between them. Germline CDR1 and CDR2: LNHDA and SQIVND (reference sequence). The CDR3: CASSMTRNYGYTF. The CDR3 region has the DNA TGTGCCAGTAGTATGACCAGGAACTATGGCTACACCTTC.

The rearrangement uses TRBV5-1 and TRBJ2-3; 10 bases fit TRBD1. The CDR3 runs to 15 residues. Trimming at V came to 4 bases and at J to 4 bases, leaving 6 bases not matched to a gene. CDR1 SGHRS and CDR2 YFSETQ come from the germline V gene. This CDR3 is CASSVTGGSADTQYF. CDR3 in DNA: TGCGCCAGCAGCGTGACAGGGGGCAGTGCAGATACGCAGTATTTT.

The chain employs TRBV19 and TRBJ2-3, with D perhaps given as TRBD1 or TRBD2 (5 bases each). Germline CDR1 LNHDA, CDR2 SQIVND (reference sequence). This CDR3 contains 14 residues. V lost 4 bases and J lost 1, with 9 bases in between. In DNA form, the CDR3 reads TGTGCCAGTAGTAATATGGGGGGCACAGATACGCAGTATTTT. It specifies CASSNMGGTDTQYF.

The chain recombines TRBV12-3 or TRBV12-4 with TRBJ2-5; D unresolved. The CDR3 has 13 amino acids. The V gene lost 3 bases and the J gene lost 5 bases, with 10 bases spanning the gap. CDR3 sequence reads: CASSFGGWETQYF. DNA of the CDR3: TGTGCCAGCAGTTTTGGTGGTTGGGAGACCCAGTACTTC.

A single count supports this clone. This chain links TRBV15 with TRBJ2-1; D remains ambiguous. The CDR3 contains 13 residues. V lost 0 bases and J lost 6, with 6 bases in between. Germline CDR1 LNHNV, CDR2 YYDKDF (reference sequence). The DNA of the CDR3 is TGTGCCACCAGCAGAGATCATGCCAATGAGCAGTTCTTC. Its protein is CATSRDHANEQFF.

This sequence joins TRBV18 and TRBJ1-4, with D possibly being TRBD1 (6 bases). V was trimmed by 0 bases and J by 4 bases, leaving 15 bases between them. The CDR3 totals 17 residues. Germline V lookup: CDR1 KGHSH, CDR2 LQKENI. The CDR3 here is CASSPPNPGQVNEKLFF. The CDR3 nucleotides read TGTGCCAGCTCACCACCGAATCCGGGACAAGTTAATGAAAAACTGTTTTTT.

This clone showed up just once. The CDR3 loop reads CAISESSGSSYNEQFF. The CDR3 DNA sequence: TGTGCCATCAGTGAGAGTAGCGGGAGCTCCTACAATGAGCAGTTCTTC. The genes are TRBV10-3 and TRBJ2-1, with TRBD2 matching 9 bases. Germline trimming cut 2 bases from V and 0 bases from J; bases unmatched to any gene: 2. The germline CDR1 and CDR2 sequences are ENHRY and SYGVKD. There are 16 residues in the CDR3.

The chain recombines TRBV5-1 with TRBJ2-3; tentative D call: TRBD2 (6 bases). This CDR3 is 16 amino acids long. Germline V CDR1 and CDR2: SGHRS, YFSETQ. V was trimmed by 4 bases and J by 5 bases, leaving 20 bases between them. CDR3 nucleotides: TGCGCCAGCAGCACCGGGGAGGTAGGGGCGGGAGATACGCAGTATTTT. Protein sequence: CASSTGEVGAGDTQYF.

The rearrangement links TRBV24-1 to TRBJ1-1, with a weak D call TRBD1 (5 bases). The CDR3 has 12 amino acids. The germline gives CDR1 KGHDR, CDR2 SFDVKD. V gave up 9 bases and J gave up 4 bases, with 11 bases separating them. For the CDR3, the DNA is TGTGCCACCTCAAGGGGTAGCACTGAAGCTTTCTTT. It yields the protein CATSRGSTEAFF.

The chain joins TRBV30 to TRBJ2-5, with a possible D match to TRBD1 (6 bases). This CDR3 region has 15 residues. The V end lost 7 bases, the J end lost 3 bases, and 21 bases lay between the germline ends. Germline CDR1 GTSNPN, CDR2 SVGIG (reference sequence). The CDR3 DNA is TGTGCCTCCGGGCTTGAGGGGGTCTCTAAAGAGACCCAGTACTTC. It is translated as CASGLEGVSKETQYF.

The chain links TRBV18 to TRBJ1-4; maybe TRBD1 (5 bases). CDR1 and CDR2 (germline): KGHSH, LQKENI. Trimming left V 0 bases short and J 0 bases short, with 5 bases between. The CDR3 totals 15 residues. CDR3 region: CASSPPTATNEKLFF. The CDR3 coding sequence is TGTGCCAGCTCACCACCGACAGCAACTAATGAAAAACTGTTTTTT.

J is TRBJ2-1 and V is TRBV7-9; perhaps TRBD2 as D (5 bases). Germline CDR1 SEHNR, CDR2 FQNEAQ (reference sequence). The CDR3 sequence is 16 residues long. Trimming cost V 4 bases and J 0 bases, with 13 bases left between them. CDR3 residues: CASSSPSGSSYNEQFF. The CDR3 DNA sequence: TGTGCCAGCAGCTCCCCCTCGGGGAGCTCCTACAATGAGCAGTTCTTC.

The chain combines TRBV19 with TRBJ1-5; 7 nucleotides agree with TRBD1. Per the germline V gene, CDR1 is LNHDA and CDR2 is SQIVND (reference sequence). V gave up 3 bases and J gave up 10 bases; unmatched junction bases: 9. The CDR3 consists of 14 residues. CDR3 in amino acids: CASSIFSGQKPQHF. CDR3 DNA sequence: TGTGCCAGTAGTATCTTCTCGGGACAGAAACCCCAGCATTTT.

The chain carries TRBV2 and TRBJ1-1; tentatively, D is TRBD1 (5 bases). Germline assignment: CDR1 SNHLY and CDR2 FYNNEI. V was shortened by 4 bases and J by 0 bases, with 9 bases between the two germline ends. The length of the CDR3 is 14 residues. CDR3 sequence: CASSARVMNTEAFF. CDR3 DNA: TGTGCCAGCAGTGCCAGGGTAATGAACACTGAAGCTTTCTTT.

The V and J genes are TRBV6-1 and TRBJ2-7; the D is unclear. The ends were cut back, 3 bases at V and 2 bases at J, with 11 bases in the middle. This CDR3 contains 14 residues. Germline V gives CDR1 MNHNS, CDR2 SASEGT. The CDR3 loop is CASSEGQETYEQYF. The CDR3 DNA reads TGTGCCAGCAGTGAGGGCCAGGAGACCTACGAGCAGTACTTC.

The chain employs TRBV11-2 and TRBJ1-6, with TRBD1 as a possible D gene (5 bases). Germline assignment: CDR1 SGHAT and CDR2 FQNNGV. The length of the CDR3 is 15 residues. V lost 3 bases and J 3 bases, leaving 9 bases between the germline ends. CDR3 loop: CASSFEGIYNSPLHF. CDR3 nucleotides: TGTGCCAGCAGCTTCGAGGGGATCTATAATTCACCCCTCCACTTT.